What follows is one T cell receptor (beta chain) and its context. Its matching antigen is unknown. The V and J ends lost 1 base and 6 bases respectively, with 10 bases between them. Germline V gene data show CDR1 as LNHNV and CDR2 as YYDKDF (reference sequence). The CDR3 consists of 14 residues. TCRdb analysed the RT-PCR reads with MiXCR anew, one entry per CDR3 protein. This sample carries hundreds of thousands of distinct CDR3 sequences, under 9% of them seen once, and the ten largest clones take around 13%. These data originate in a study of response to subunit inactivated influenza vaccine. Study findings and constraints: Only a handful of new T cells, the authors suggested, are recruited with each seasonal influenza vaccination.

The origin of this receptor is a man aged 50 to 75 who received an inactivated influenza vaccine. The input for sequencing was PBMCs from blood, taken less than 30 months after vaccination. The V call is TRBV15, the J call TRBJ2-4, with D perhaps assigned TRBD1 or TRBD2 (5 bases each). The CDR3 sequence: CATSRGEGTNIQYF. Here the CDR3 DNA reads TGTGCCACCAGCAGAGGAGAAGGGACAAACATTCAGTACTTC.